These 12 T cell receptor beta chains share one sample of origin, sequenced in a study of siplizumab effects on memory and regulatory T cells. Measured with immunoSEQ multiplex PCR; TCRdb has only the in-frame clones, and not every one. This sample yields some 100,000 clones, of which approximately 94% are seen a single time; approximately 0.58% belongs to the top ten. Sequenced input: Tregs sorted from blood. All receptors derive from a human donor in good health.

The V gene is TRBV14, the J gene TRBJ2-7; 9 positions agree with TRBD1. V was pared by 8 bases and J by 2 bases, with 13 bases of the junction left unmatched. From germline, CDR1 is SGHDN and CDR2 FVKESK. The CDR3 extends over 16 amino acids. CDR3 in DNA: TGTGCCAGCTCAGTGACCAAGGGACAGGGTACCTACGAGCAGTACTTC. As protein: CASSVTKGQGTYEQYF.

The gene calls are TRBV11-2 and TRBJ2-3; D not resolved. Germline CDR1 reads SGHAT; CDR2 reads FQNNGV. The V gene lost 5 bases and the J gene lost 2 bases, with 8 bases spanning the gap. This CDR3 spans 13 amino acids. CDR3 residues: CASSLRDTDTQYF. Here the CDR3 DNA reads TGTGCCAGCAGCCTACGCGACACAGATACGCAGTATTTT.

V gene TRBV27 combines with J gene TRBJ2-3; no clear D gene. CDR1 is MNHEY, CDR2 SMNVEV, per germline (reference sequence). The CDR3 has 14 amino acids. V was clipped by 8 bases and J by 2 bases, with 14 bases between them. The CDR3 spells CASREALITDTQYF. The CDR3 bases are TGTGCCAGCCGTGAGGCCCTTATCACAGATACGCAGTATTTT.

The rearrangement uses TRBV7-9 and TRBJ2-7; no clear D. The V gene lost 1 base and the J gene lost 12 bases, with 10 bases spanning the gap. Germline V gene lookup returns CDR1 SEHNR and CDR2 FQNEAQ (reference sequence). CDR3 length equals 11 residues. Here the CDR3 reads CASSLGSEAYF. CDR3 sequence (DNA): TGTGCCAGCAGCTTAGGGTCAGAAGCGTACTTC. Based on the CDR3 plus reference TRBV7-9 and TRBJ2-7, the full variable domain is DTGVSQNPRHKITKRGQNVTFRCDPISEHNRLYWYRQTLGQGPEFLTYFQNEAQLEKSRLLSDRFSAERPKGSFSTLEIQRTEQGDSAMYLCASSLGSEAYFGPGTRLTVT.

V and J are TRBV5-1 and TRBJ2-3; a possible D gene is TRBD2 (5 bases). Trimming cost V 1 base and J 0 bases, with 15 bases left between them. The germline V gene has CDR1 SGHRS and CDR2 YFSETQ. The CDR3 contains 17 residues. The CDR3 nucleotides read TGCGCCAGCAGCTTGTTGAGGGATCCTTCTAGCACAGATACGCAGTATTTT. It encodes CASSLLRDPSSTDTQYF.

CDR3: CATDSMTGMNTEAFF. CDR3 coding DNA: TGTGCCACCGATTCAATGACAGGGATGAACACTGAAGCTTTCTTT. V is TRBV7-9 and J is TRBJ1-1; 7 bases align to TRBD1. CDR3 length: 15 residues. Trimming cost V 10 bases and J 0 bases; bases outside gene matches: 11. Germline V gene lookup returns CDR1 SEHNR and CDR2 FQNEAQ (reference sequence).

This clone was observed a handful of times. The rearrangement links TRBV7-9 to TRBJ1-1; D remains ambiguous. Trimming took off 1 base at V and 6 bases at J, with 3 bases between the two ends. CDR3 length: 11 amino acids. CDR1 and CDR2 from the germline V gene are SEHNR and FQNEAQ (reference sequence). CDR3 protein: CASSLVAEAFF. CDR3 nucleotides: TGTGCCAGCAGCTTAGTGGCTGAAGCTTTCTTT.

The rearrangement uses TRBV5-1 and TRBJ2-7, with 10 bases matching TRBD2. Trimming at V came to 3 bases and at J to 5 bases, leaving 8 bases not matched to a gene. CDR1 and CDR2 from the germline V gene are SGHRS and YFSETQ. The CDR3 runs 15 residues. In nucleotides, the CDR3 is TGCGCCAGCAGCTCCTACTACACTAGCGGGAACGAGCAGTACTTC. Its protein product is CASSSYYTSGNEQYF.

The chain combines TRBV4-1 with TRBJ2-3; a weak D match, TRBD2 (6 bases). The CDR3 consists of 17 residues. Germline assignment: CDR1 MGHRA and CDR2 YSYEKL. V was clipped by 0 bases and J by 1 base, with 14 bases between them. In DNA, the CDR3 is TGCGCCAGCAGCCAAGATGTGGGCGGGGCTGGCACAGATACGCAGTATTTT. Protein: CASSQDVGGAGTDTQYF.

CDR3 sequence reads: CSATILGTEAFF. The CDR3, as DNA: TGCAGCGCCACTATCTTAGGCACTGAAGCTTTCTTT. This chain links TRBV29-1 with TRBJ1-1, with no clear D. The V and J ends lost 7 bases and 4 bases respectively, with 13 bases between them. The CDR3 is made up of 12 amino acids. Germline lookup yields CDR1 SQVTM and CDR2 ANQGSEA.

The chain uses TRBV19 and TRBJ2-5; 15 positions agree with TRBD2. Germline trimming cut 4 bases from V and 5 bases from J; bases unmatched to any gene: 11. The CDR3 sequence is 18 residues long. Germline CDR1 LNHDA, CDR2 SQIVND (reference sequence). CDR3 residues: CASSNIGLAGGVFETQYF. The CDR3 DNA reads as TGTGCCAGTAGTAACATAGGACTAGCGGGAGGGGTTTTCGAGACCCAGTACTTC.

This chain joins TRBV5-1 and TRBJ2-7; weak D call: TRBD2 (5 bases). The V end was cut by 2 bases, the J end by 5 bases, with 17 bases between. CDR3 length: 15 amino acids. The germline V gene has CDR1 SGHRS and CDR2 YFSETQ. Here the CDR3 reads CASSFMTGLRHEQYF. In DNA form, the CDR3 reads TGCGCCAGCAGCTTTATGACGGGGTTGAGACACGAGCAGTACTTC.